Below, one T cell receptor (beta chain) is given with its context. This sample stems from a study of shared clonotypes between healthy human individuals. The overall study: Three plates were used per donor for CD4 naive, three for CD4 memory, two for CD8 naive and one for CD8 memory.

Each donor was a Caucasian adult residing in Nashville, Tennessee. Subsets obtained from CD4+ cells comprised CD45RA+ naive and CD45RA-negative memory cells. TCRdb's table, derived via immunoSEQ multiplex PCR, lists solely in-frame clones and lacks some. The table records over 850,000 clones, 78% of them present only once. There are 16 residues in the CDR3. V gave up 6 bases and J gave up 0 bases; unmatched junction bases: 7. Looked up from germline, CDR1 is SNHLY and CDR2 is FYNNEI. The clonotype comes from a man aged 18 to 30 in good health. Some clones in this sample may be carry-over from other donors' samples. Material: memory CD4+ T cells from PBMCs. The subset denotes: CD45RA-negative fraction. V and J are TRBV2 and TRBJ2-2, with TRBD1 matching over 7 bases. CDR3 sequence (DNA): TGTGCCAGCAGGAGAGGGACAGTAGCGAACACCGGGGAGCTGTTTTTT. This gives the protein CASRRGTVANTGELFF.